The next 4 T cell receptor beta chains were all read from a single sample in a study of CD8+ T cells in alopecia areata. Reverse transcribed after extraction, RNA yielded cDNA as the sequencing template. Some clones are missing from TCRdb's copy, which holds only in-frame ones; the method was immunoSEQ multiplex PCR. The sample holds about 160,000 clones, roughly 65% seen once. Noted treatment: oral pan-JAK inhibitor, 5-10 mg twice daily. The sample in question was CD4+ T cells sorted from blood, obtained at week 4, from a patient treated with tofacitinib. These receptors were collected from a human donor with alopecia areata.

The rearrangement uses TRBV2 and TRBJ1-1, with TRBD1 as a possible D gene (6 bases). Trimming shortened V by 7 bases and J by 3 bases, and 12 bases separated the two germline ends. The CDR3 consists of 13 residues. Germline assignment: CDR1 SNHLY and CDR2 FYNNEI. The CDR3 here is CASIPGHDTEAFF. The CDR3 nucleotides read TGTGCCAGCATTCCGGGACATGACACTGAAGCTTTCTTT.

The J gene is TRBJ2-4, the V gene TRBV14; no clear D gene. Trimming took 3 bases from V and 7 from J, leaving 13 bases between them. Germline CDR1 reads SGHDN; CDR2 reads FVKESK. This CDR3 contains 14 residues. The CDR3 DNA sequence: TGTGCCAGCAGCCAGCAGAGAACTAACAACATTCAGTACTTC. Translation: CASSQQRTNNIQYF.

As to this clone: Other DNA sequences in the sample encode the same CDR3. The rearrangement joins TRBV18 to TRBJ2-5; D not certain. The germline V and J ends were trimmed by 0 bases and 4 bases, with 3 bases remaining between them. The CDR3 is 12 residues long. Germline V gene sequence: CDR1 KGHSH, CDR2 LQKENI. The CDR3 protein is CASSPPGETQYF. The CDR3 DNA is TGTGCCAGCTCACCACCGGGAGAGACCCAGTACTTC.

This clone showed up just a few times. The chain is built from TRBV6-6 and TRBJ1-5; TRBD1 matches 7 bases. Losses at the gene ends were 4 bases for V and 7 bases for J; bases not matched to a gene: 10. The CDR3 is 15 residues long. Germline-derived CDR1 and CDR2 are MNHNY and SVGAGI (reference sequence). The chain's CDR3 is CASSSRTGPSQPQHF. The CDR3 DNA reads as TGTGCCAGCAGTTCTAGGACAGGCCCTAGCCAGCCCCAGCATTTT.